Listed below are T cell receptor beta chains from one sample, sequenced in a study of PD-1 blockade in classical Hodgkin lymphoma. TCRdb's copy holds only in-frame clones and misses some; the assay was immunoSEQ multiplex PCR. The table records approximately 50,000 clones, just under 75% of them present only once. The material sequenced was peripheral blood mononuclear cells (PBMCs), taken before the second cycle of nivolumab. These receptors came from a human donor with classical Hodgkin lymphoma. Both conserved end residues are part of each CDR3. A D gene is named only where the DNA matches it firmly. The listing skips clone size in some rows; elsewhere it reads once, few, many or a size class.

size: NA; D: TRBD1; V: TRBV5-6; J: TRBJ2-7; DNA: TGTGCCAGCAGCCCCTGGACAGGGGGAGTAGTATCCTACGAGCAGTACTTC; CDR3: CASSPWTGGVVSYEQYF
size: NA; D: TRBD1; V: TRBV10-1; J: TRBJ2-2; DNA: TGCGCCAGCAGTGAGACAGGGGCAGCAGCGGAGCTGTTTTTT; CDR3: CASSETGAAAELFF
size: NA; D: NA; V: TRBV7-9; J: TRBJ2-2; DNA: TGTGCCAGCAGCTTAGCGGGAAAGGACACCGGGGAGCTGTTTTTT; CDR3: CASSLAGKDTGELFF
size: NA; D: NA; V: TRBV11-1; J: TRBJ1-1; DNA: TGTGCCAGCAGCTTTTTGACAGTGCAGAACACTGAAGCTTTCTTT; CDR3: CASSFLTVQNTEAFF
size: NA; D: NA; V: TRBV6-1; J: TRBJ1-1; DNA: TGTGCCAGCAGTACATGGACATTTCCTGAAGCTTTCTTT; CDR3: CASSTWTFPEAFF
size: NA; D: NA; V: TRBV10-3; J: TRBJ1-1; DNA: TGTGCCATCAGTGGACAGAACACTGAAGCTTTCTTT; CDR3: CAISGQNTEAFF
size: once; D: TRBD2; V: TRBV7-2; J: TRBJ2-1; DNA: TGTGCCAGCAGCCTCCTTAGCGGGGGCGGCGGCTCCTACAATGAGCAGTTCTTC; CDR3: CASSLLSGGGGSYNEQFF
size: NA; D: TRBD1; V: TRBV15; J: TRBJ1-2; DNA: TGTGCCACCAGCAGAGGGGCAGACAGGGCGGACGGCTACACCTTC; CDR3: CATSRGADRADGYTF
size: NA; D: NA; V: TRBV5-1; J: TRBJ2-3; DNA: TGCGCCAGCAGCTGGGACACAGATACGCAGTATTTT; CDR3: CASSWDTDTQYF
size: NA; D: NA; V: TRBV28; J: TRBJ2-7; DNA: TGTGCCAGCACTGGAGTCGGTCTAGCGAATTTTTACGAGCAGTACTTC; CDR3: CASTGVGLANFYEQYF
size: once; D: TRBD1; V: TRBV27; J: TRBJ2-7; DNA: TGTGCCAGCAGTTACTATACAGGGGAAATATACGAGCAGTACTTC; CDR3: CASSYYTGEIYEQYF
size: few; D: TRBD1; V: TRBV6-1; J: TRBJ1-3; DNA: TGTGCCAGCATTCAGGGGGCTGGTGGAAACACCATATATTTT; CDR3: CASIQGAGGNTIYF
size: few; D: NA; V: TRBV30; J: TRBJ1-1; DNA: TGTGCCTGGAGTGTTGACAGCTATGAAGCTTTCTTT; CDR3: CAWSVDSYEAFF
size: NA; D: NA; V: TRBV6-6; J: TRBJ2-1; DNA: TGTGCCAGCAGGTACAATGAGCAGTTCTTC; CDR3: CASRYNEQFF
size: once; D: NA; V: TRBV6-6; J: TRBJ2-7; DNA: TGTGCCAGCAGTTACTCGCCCGGAGCCTACGAGCAGTACTTC; CDR3: CASSYSPGAYEQYF
size: NA; D: NA; V: TRBV29-1; J: TRBJ1-1; DNA: TGCAGCGTTGAAGATTCTCTGAACACTGAAGCTTTCTTT; CDR3: CSVEDSLNTEAFF
size: NA; D: NA; V: TRBV9; J: TRBJ2-6; DNA: TGTGCCAGCAGCGTAAGGGCAGGGGTAGATGGGGCCAACGTCCTGACTTTC; CDR3: CASSVRAGVDGANVLTF
size: once; D: TRBD2; V: TRBV27; J: TRBJ2-1; DNA: TGTGCCAGCAGTTTTCGGACTAGCGGGAGTAAGGATGAGCAGTTCTTC; CDR3: CASSFRTSGSKDEQFF
size: NA; D: NA; V: TRBV5-5; J: TRBJ2-3; DNA: TGTGCCAGCAGCTTAAGGGGAGTTGATACGCAGTATTTT; CDR3: CASSLRGVDTQYF
size: once; D: NA; V: TRBV2; J: TRBJ1-2; DNA: TGTGCCGGACGGCTTACAAGTGGCTACACCTTC; CDR3: CAGRLTSGYTF
size: NA; D: NA; V: TRBV7-8; J: TRBJ2-1; DNA: TGTGCCAGCAGCCCCGGCGTCGAACGGTCCTACAATGAGCAGTTCTTC; CDR3: CASSPGVERSYNEQFF
size: NA; D: NA; V: TRBV6-5; J: TRBJ2-7; DNA: TGTGCCAGCAGTTACGGGACTCTAGGGTCCTACGAGCAGTACTTC; CDR3: CASSYGTLGSYEQYF
size: NA; D: TRBD1; V: TRBV27; J: TRBJ2-7; DNA: TGTGCCAGCAGTTTGACAGGGAACGAGCAGTACTTC; CDR3: CASSLTGNEQYF
size: NA; D: NA; V: TRBV28; J: TRBJ2-7; DNA: TGTGCCAGCAGTCAAACCCTCCGCTACGAGCAGTACTTC; CDR3: CASSQTLRYEQYF
size: NA; D: TRBD2; V: TRBV11-3; J: TRBJ2-1; DNA: TGTGCCAGCAGGGGACTAGCGGACAATGAGCAGTTCTTC; CDR3: CASRGLADNEQFF
size: few; D: NA; V: TRBV6-5; J: TRBJ1-5; DNA: TGTGCCAGCAGTTATCAGAAACCTCCTAGCAATCAGCCCCAGCATTTT; CDR3: CASSYQKPPSNQPQHF
size: NA; D: NA; V: TRBV5-1; J: TRBJ2-7; DNA: TGCGCCAGCAGCTTGGCCTCAATCGCGGTCTACGAGCAGTACTTC; CDR3: CASSLASIAVYEQYF
size: NA; D: NA; V: TRBV11-3; J: TRBJ2-5; DNA: TGTGCCAGCAGCTTAGACCAATCGAAGACCCAGTACTTC; CDR3: CASSLDQSKTQYF
size: medium-sized; D: TRBD2; V: TRBV7-9; J: TRBJ2-7; DNA: TGTGCCAGCAGCTTAGAGACTAGCGGGAGTGCGCAGTACTTC; CDR3: CASSLETSGSAQYF
size: few; D: TRBD2; V: TRBV7-2; J: TRBJ2-1; DNA: TGTGCCAGCAGCCCCCCACTAGCGGGGGCGGCGGAGGAGCAGTTCTTC; CDR3: CASSPPLAGAAEEQFF
size: few; D: TRBD1; V: TRBV6-5; J: TRBJ2-2; DNA: TGTGCCAGCAGTTATGGACAGGGTGGCACCGGGGAGCTGTTTTTT; CDR3: CASSYGQGGTGELFF
size: NA; D: NA; V: TRBV10-3; J: TRBJ1-1; DNA: TGTGCCATCAAGGGCCAGAACACTGAAGCTTTCTTT; CDR3: CAIKGQNTEAFF
size: NA; D: TRBD1; V: TRBV6-6; J: TRBJ1-1; DNA: TGTGCCAGCACTCCCGTGACAGGGTCCCAAACTGAAGCTTTCTTT; CDR3: CASTPVTGSQTEAFF
size: NA; D: NA; V: TRBV30; J: TRBJ1-5; DNA: TGTGCCTGGAGAGGGGATGGGAATCAGCCCCAGCATTTT; CDR3: CAWRGDGNQPQHF
size: NA; D: NA; V: TRBV7-9; J: TRBJ1-1; DNA: TGTGCCAGCAGGGTATACACTGAAGCTTTCTTT; CDR3: CASRVYTEAFF
size: once; D: NA; V: TRBV27; J: TRBJ2-7; DNA: TGTGCCAGCAGTTTGACTGTCGAACAGTACGAGCAGTACTTC; CDR3: CASSLTVEQYEQYF
size: NA; D: TRBD2; V: TRBV27; J: TRBJ2-7; DNA: TGTGCCAGCAGTTTATCTCCGGGACTAGCGAGACTAGGCTACGAGCAGTACTTC; CDR3: CASSLSPGLARLGYEQYF
size: NA; D: TRBD2; V: TRBV2; J: TRBJ2-7; DNA: TGTGCCAGCAGTGAACGGACTAGAGACTACGAGCAGTACTTC; CDR3: CASSERTRDYEQYF
size: few; D: NA; V: TRBV7-2; J: TRBJ1-1; DNA: TGTGCCAGCAGCTTAGTGATCGGACAAGCTTTCTTT; CDR3: CASSLVIGQAFF
size: NA; D: NA; V: TRBV19; J: TRBJ1-1; DNA: TGTGCCAGTAGGGGGATGGGGCTCAGGGTGAACACTGAAGCTTTCTTT; CDR3: CASRGMGLRVNTEAFF
size: NA; D: NA; V: TRBV27; J: TRBJ1-5; DNA: TGTGCCAGCAGTTTATCACAGGTTAGCAATCAGCCCCAGCATTTT; CDR3: CASSLSQVSNQPQHF
size: NA; D: TRBD1; V: TRBV7-2; J: TRBJ1-1; DNA: TGTGCCAGCAGCCGACGCACAGGGGACGATGTCCGGGTGAACACTGAAGCTTTCTTT; CDR3: CASSRRTGDDVRVNTEAFF
size: once; D: NA; V: TRBV5-1; J: TRBJ2-3; DNA: TGCGCCAGCGGCGAAAGGCTAGCGATAGATACGCAGTATTTT; CDR3: CASGERLAIDTQYF
size: few; D: NA; V: TRBV11-2; J: TRBJ2-1; DNA: TGTGCCAGCAGCTTACTGGTCTCCTACAATGAGCAGTTCTTC; CDR3: CASSLLVSYNEQFF
size: NA; D: TRBD1; V: TRBV6-6; J: TRBJ1-2; DNA: TGTGCCAGCTACGGACAGGGCCCTAACTATGGCTACACCTTC; CDR3: CASYGQGPNYGYTF
size: NA; D: TRBD1; V: TRBV9; J: TRBJ2-1; DNA: TGTGCCAGCAGCGTAGGCGGGACAGGGGAGCAGTTCTTC; CDR3: CASSVGGTGEQFF
size: NA; D: NA; V: TRBV11-2; J: TRBJ1-5; DNA: TGTGCCAGCAGCTCCCTACCGGGGCTCAATCAGCCCCAGCATTTT; CDR3: CASSSLPGLNQPQHF
size: few; D: TRBD1; V: TRBV27; J: TRBJ2-3; DNA: TGTGCCAGCCGTCCGAGCACCGGGACAGGCACAGATACGCAGTATTTT; CDR3: CASRPSTGTGTDTQYF
size: NA; D: NA; V: TRBV5-4; J: TRBJ1-3; DNA: TGTGCCAGCAGCCCGCTCGGGGAAGCTGGAAACACCATATATTTT; CDR3: CASSPLGEAGNTIYF
size: NA; D: TRBD2; V: TRBV10-1; J: TRBJ2-1; DNA: TGCGCCAGCAGTACCAAGCGGGAAGGTCATAATGAGCAGTTCTTC; CDR3: CASSTKREGHNEQFF
size: once; D: TRBD2; V: TRBV6-5; J: TRBJ2-7; DNA: TGTGCCAGCAGTTACTCGTCTAGCGGTGTGTTGGAGCAGTACTTC; CDR3: CASSYSSSGVLEQYF
size: NA; D: TRBD1; V: TRBV28; J: TRBJ1-3; DNA: TGTGCCAGCAGTTTATTACCAGGGGGCCGTGGAAACACCATATATTTT; CDR3: CASSLLPGGRGNTIYF
size: once; D: NA; V: TRBV5-6; J: TRBJ2-7; DNA: TGTGCCAGCAGCGAGATAGGAGGGACCTACGAGCAGTACTTC; CDR3: CASSEIGGTYEQYF
size: NA; D: TRBD1; V: TRBV6-1; J: TRBJ1-1; DNA: TGTGCCAGCAGTCCCGGGACAGGGGTTACCACTGAAGCTTTCTTT; CDR3: CASSPGTGVTTEAFF